This T cell receptor beta chain was sequenced for a study of T-cell memory formation after mild COVID-19. As for this clonotype: No antigen is known for it.

TCRdb ran MiXCR on the 5' RACE reads and lists one entry per CDR3 protein. The sample lists roughly 610,000 distinct CDR3 sequences, 17% occurring once. Trimming took off 4 bases at V and 7 bases at J, with 15 bases between the two ends. Germline V CDR1 and CDR2: SGHDT, YYEEEE. The CDR3 is 14 residues long. Study-wide results and caveats: Some clones that responded were present in memory (sampled pre-infection), which suggests cross-reactive memory joined.

This clonotype was obtained from an adult woman who had mild COVID-19 (a few samples of this study predate the infection). Cell type and time point are not known. Sequenced input: PBMCs or a T cell subset sorted from them (not recorded which). This chain links TRBV5-6 with TRBJ2-1; D could derive from TRBD1 or TRBD2 (6 bases each). CDR3 sequence reads: CASSLRGTFNEQFF. DNA of the CDR3: TGTGCCAGCAGCCTAAGGGGGACTTTTAATGAGCAGTTCTTC. Variable domain in full (rest from reference TRBV5-6 and TRBJ2-1): DAGVTQSPTHLIKTRGQQVTLRCSPKSGHDTVSWYQQALGQGPQFIFQYYEEEERQRGNFPDRFSGHQFPNYSSELNVNALLLGDSALYLCASSLRGTFNEQFFGPGTRLTVL.